This T cell receptor beta chain came from a study of technical replicates of blood from four donors. Profiling relied on immunoSEQ multiplex PCR, and the TCRdb table lists in-frame clones only, not all of them. The sample gives roughly 76,000 clones, 75% to 95% of which show up once; under 0.5% is in the top ten. V gave up 1 base and J gave up 5 bases, with 6 bases separating them. CDR1 and CDR2 (germline): MGHRA, YSYEKL. The CDR3 totals 12 residues. The sequence derives from a human donor in good health. Some clones in this sample may be carry-over from other donors' samples. V and J are TRBV4-1 and TRBJ2-7, with a weak D call TRBD1 (6 bases). The sample was T cells isolated from PBMCs. CDR3 protein: CASSQAGDEQYF. DNA of the CDR3: TGCGCCAGCAGCCAAGCAGGGGACGAGCAGTACTTC.